This T cell receptor beta chain stems from a study of cytomegalovirus exposure and HLA in healthy donors. Points from the study as a whole: It is likely that the observed cluster of highly shared sequence variants was a sequencing artifact. The classifier reportedly diagnosed cytomegalovirus status with high specificity and sensitivity. In a later analysis, common viral pathogens appeared linked to several of the most significant clusters.

This clone turned up a few times. The antigen remains unidentified. The PCR used 60 Vbeta and 13 Jbeta primers. Clones were read by immunoSEQ multiplex PCR, and TCRdb kept only the in-frame ones, dropping some. Of more than 95,000 clones listed, about four fifths are singletons. The V segment lost 4 bases and the J segment 5 bases; nucleotides outside the gene matches: 9. This CDR3 contains 15 residues. Germline loops: CDR1 SGHNT, CDR2 YYREEE (reference sequence). The donors (healthy individuals) were bone marrow donors. The rearrangement uses TRBV5-4 and TRBJ2-1, with 7 bases identical to TRBD1. The TCR originated in a woman aged 25 to 39 in good health and CMV-seronegative. Specimen: PBMCs. The CDR3 is CASSPRTGIDNEQFF. CDR3 in DNA: TGTGCCAGCAGCCCCCGGACAGGAATCGACAATGAGCAGTTCTTC. The whole variable domain, filled in from reference TRBV5-4 and TRBJ2-1, reads ETGVTQSPTHLIKTRGQQVTLRCSSQSGHNTVSWYQQALGQGPQFIFQYYREEENGRGNFPPRFSGLQFPNYSSELNVNALELDDSALYLCASSPRTGIDNEQFFGPGTRLTVL.